A single sample is the source of the 19 T cell receptor beta chains below, sequenced in a study of T cell repertoires in cytomegalovirus infection (dated by TCRdb to about 2019). The sample's treatment or condition, from its label and the paper: in vitro stimulation with specific CMV peptide epitopes to enrich CMV-specific T cells. The sequencing machine was an Illumina HiSeq 1500. The public reads were reprocessed in TCRdb via fastp at Q25 and MiXCR, keeping in-frame beta chains. Each CDR3 protein gets just one entry, which takes the most common genes and DNA from the rows behind it. In all, the sample holds about a million distinct CDR3 sequences, and roughly 31% of those were seen once. The leading ten clones occupy 13% of the sample. Their antigens remain unidentified. Source: cultured CD8+ T cells from PBMCs, taken from culture after CMV antigen stimulation. Receptors were obtained from a human donor in good health (CMV status not recorded). Some clones in this sample may be carry-over from other donors' samples.

V is TRBV14 and J is TRBJ2-1; tentative D call: TRBD2 (5 bases). CDR1 SGHDN and CDR2 FVKESK come from the germline V gene. This CDR3 spans 15 amino acids. V lost 4 bases and J lost 5, with 15 bases in between. Written as DNA, the CDR3 is TGTGCCAGCAGCCCCTGGGTAGCGTGGGACAATGAGCAGTTCTTC. It translates to CASSPWVAWDNEQFF.

This clonotype has at least ten counts. V usage is TRBV12-3 or TRBV12-4 and J usage is TRBJ1-2; D may be TRBD1 (6 bases). Trimming stripped 5 bases from V and 0 bases from J, with 7 bases between. There are 13 residues in the CDR3. The CDR3 sequence is CASSTGTNYGYTF. CDR3 DNA sequence: TGTGCCAGCAGTACAGGGACTAACTATGGCTACACCTTC.

This clonotype was seen a few times. The chain is built from TRBV5-6 and TRBJ2-7; TRBD2 might be the D (5 bases). The germline CDR1 and CDR2 sequences are SGHDT and YYEEEE. The CDR3 loop spans 11 amino acids. Trimming removed 4 bases at V and 6 bases at J, with 8 bases between. The CDR3 nucleotides are TGTGCCAGCAGCGTTGCGGGCGAGCAGTACTTC. This translates into CASSVAGEQYF.

In its sample, this clonotype was seen once. Just one base apart from a much larger clone, this may be a read error. V usage is TRBV27 and J usage is TRBJ1-2; tentative D call: TRBD1 (6 bases). The CDR3 length is 13 residues. The germline V gene has CDR1 MNHEY and CDR2 SMNVEV (reference sequence). Trimming removed 5 bases at V and 8 bases at J, with 15 bases between. CDR3: CASSPDRTNGYTF. The CDR3, as DNA: TGTGCCAGCAGTCCTGACAGGACTAACGGCTACACCTTC.

The CDR3 region is CASSGTGLDTEAFF. The CDR3 DNA reads TGTGCCAGCAGCGGAACGGGACTGGACACTGAAGCTTTCTTT. V and J are TRBV5-6 and TRBJ1-1, with D perhaps TRBD1 (5 bases). CDR1 is SGHDT and CDR2 is YYEEEE in the germline V gene. The CDR3 covers 14 residues. Trimming cost V 4 bases and J 3 bases, with 13 bases left between them. The whole variable domain, filled in from reference TRBV5-6 and TRBJ1-1, reads DAGVTQSPTHLIKTRGQQVTLRCSPKSGHDTVSWYQQALGQGPQFIFQYYEEEERQRGNFPDRFSGHQFPNYSSELNVNALLLGDSALYLCASSGTGLDTEAFFGQGTRLTVV.

This chain connects TRBV6-1 to TRBJ1-5; D not certain. Per the germline V gene, CDR1 is MNHNS and CDR2 is SASEGT. V gave up 3 bases and J gave up 0 bases, with 6 bases separating them. There are 14 residues in the CDR3. The CDR3 spells CASSDSDSNQPQHF. The CDR3 DNA reads as TGTGCCAGCAGTGACAGCGATAGCAATCAGCCCCAGCATTTT.

The chain uses TRBV6-6 and TRBJ2-2; TRBD1 matches 9 bases. The CDR3 loop spans 16 amino acids. After removal of 6 bases from V and 4 bases from J, the junction contained 9 bases not matched to a gene. CDR1 is MNHNY, CDR2 SVGAGI, per germline (reference sequence). The CDR3 region has the DNA TGTGCCAGCAGCTCCGACAGGGGGTATCGCACCGGGGAGCTGTTTTTT. Its protein is CASSSDRGYRTGELFF.

This clonotype was counted ten times or more. The chain couples TRBV7-2 to TRBJ2-2; D not certain. Trimming removed 2 bases at V and 1 base at J, with 11 bases between. Germline-derived CDR1 and CDR2 are SGHTA and FQGNSA. There are 16 residues in the CDR3. The DNA of the CDR3 is TGTGCCAGCAGCTTAACGGCCGTAATGAACACCGGGGAGCTGTTTTTT. It specifies CASSLTAVMNTGELFF.

The J gene is TRBJ2-5, the V gene TRBV18, with TRBD1 identical over 8 bases. The CDR3 consists of 20 residues. V dropped 3 bases and J dropped 1; count of bases not matched to a gene: 19. Germline V gives CDR1 KGHSH, CDR2 LQKENI. In nucleotides, the CDR3 is TGTGCCAGCTCACCTCCCTACAGGGGGAATCGGTATATTAGCCAAGAGACCCAGTACTTC. Encoded protein: CASSPPYRGNRYISQETQYF.

This chain uses TRBV27 with TRBJ1-6, with D unresolved. Germline values: CDR1 MNHEY, CDR2 SMNVEV (reference sequence). V was cut by 6 bases and J by 0 bases, with 9 bases left in between. The CDR3 extends over 15 amino acids. CDR3 sequence reads: CASRGLGSYNSPLHF. The DNA of the CDR3 is TGTGCCAGCAGGGGTCTCGGCTCCTATAATTCACCCCTCCACTTT.

This clonotype was found a few times. The rearrangement joins TRBV20-1 to TRBJ1-2; 7 positions match TRBD1. The CDR3 has 14 residues. V lost 4 bases to trimming and J lost 6 bases; unmatched junction nucleotides: 11. The germline V gene has CDR1 DFQATT and CDR2 SNEGSKA (reference sequence). The CDR3: CSATLRTGRDGYTF. The CDR3 nucleotides read TGCAGTGCTACCCTCCGGACAGGTCGCGATGGCTACACCTTC.

The chain joins TRBV27 to TRBJ1-1; 7 bases map to TRBD1. Germline V gene data show CDR1 as MNHEY and CDR2 as SMNVEV (reference sequence). The CDR3 loop spans 15 amino acids. The V segment lost 5 bases and the J segment 3 bases; nucleotides outside the gene matches: 9. The CDR3 region is CASSPTGHRYTEAFF. CDR3 coding DNA: TGTGCCAGCAGTCCGACAGGGCATCGATACACTGAAGCTTTCTTT.

The V gene is TRBV2, the J gene TRBJ1-1; D not certain. The germline gives CDR1 SNHLY, CDR2 FYNNEI. V lost 1 base to trimming and J lost 1 base, with 4 bases between them. This CDR3 region has 13 residues. CDR3 DNA: TGTGCCAGCAGTGAAGGCCCGAACACTGAAGCTTTCTTT. This translates into CASSEGPNTEAFF. Drawing the rest from reference TRBV2 and TRBJ1-1, the complete variable domain is EPEVTQTPSHQVTQMGQEVILRCVPISNHLYFYWYRQILGQKVEFLVSFYNNEISEKSEIFDDQFSVERPDGSNFTLKIRSTKLEDSAMYFCASSEGPNTEAFFGQGTRLTVV.

The chain links TRBV7-6 to TRBJ2-3; 8 bases agree with TRBD1. The CDR3 has 16 amino acids. Germline CDR1 reads SGHVS; CDR2 reads FNYEAQ. V shed 1 base, J shed 6 bases, and the junction held 9 bases outside the gene matches. The CDR3 nucleotides read TGTGCCAGCAGCTTAGGTCAGGGGGCGCAGGGGGATACGCAGTATTTT. Protein product: CASSLGQGAQGDTQYF.

V and J are TRBV5-6 and TRBJ2-3; TRBD2 aligns across 8 bases. The CDR3 covers 18 residues. Germline CDR1 is SGHDT and CDR2 is YYEEEE. With V trimmed by 3 bases and J by 3 bases, 15 bases remained unmatched. The CDR3 DNA follows: TGTGCCAGCAGCTCCGGGGGGGCCATATGGGGAGAGACAGATACGCAGTATTTT. This encodes CASSSGGAIWGETDTQYF.

The V call is TRBV5-1, the J call TRBJ2-7; 8 bases are a match to TRBD1. The CDR3 sequence is 14 residues long. Germline V CDR1 and CDR2: SGHRS, YFSETQ. J was trimmed by 5 bases and V by 2 bases; bases with no gene match: 6. The CDR3 loop reads CASSFGTGSNEQYF. CDR3 in DNA: TGCGCCAGCAGCTTCGGGACAGGTAGCAACGAGCAGTACTTC. Filled out from reference TRBV5-1 and TRBJ2-7, the complete variable domain reads KAGVTQTPRYLIKTRGQQVTLSCSPISGHRSVSWYQQTPGQGLQFLFEYFSETQRNKGNFPGRFSGRQFSNSRSEMNVSTLELGDSALYLCASSFGTGSNEQYFGPGTRLTVT.

The J gene is TRBJ2-7, the V gene TRBV6-1, with D maybe TRBD2 (6 bases). CDR1 MNHNS and CDR2 SASEGT come from the germline V gene. Trimming took off 6 bases at V and 6 bases at J, with 15 bases between the two ends. The CDR3 extends over 13 amino acids. CDR3 nucleotide sequence: TGTGCCAGCAGGCGCGGGACCTCGGGCGAGCAGTACGTC. This encodes CASRRGTSGEQYV.

CDR3 DNA sequence: TGTGCCAGCTCACCGAGGACAGAGAACTATGGCTACACCTTC. Translating it yields CASSPRTENYGYTF. The chain uses TRBV18 and TRBJ1-2; a possible D gene is TRBD1 (6 bases). Germline V gene lookup returns CDR1 KGHSH and CDR2 LQKENI. V lost 3 bases to trimming and J lost 2 bases, with 10 bases between them. This CDR3 has 14 residues.

Ten or more counts support this clonotype. This rearrangement joins TRBV7-2 to TRBJ2-1, with D perhaps matching TRBD1 or TRBD2 (6 bases each). V was shortened by 7 bases and J by 0 bases, with 16 bases between the two germline ends. The V gene's germline CDR1 is SGHTA and CDR2 FQGNSA. CDR3 size: 16 residues. The CDR3 sequence: CASTQPGASSYNEQFF. The CDR3 DNA reads TGTGCCAGCACCCAGCCGGGGGCGAGCTCCTACAATGAGCAGTTCTTC.